These 14 T cell receptor beta chains share one sample of origin, sequenced in a study of cytomegalovirus exposure and HLA in healthy donors. This PCR relied on a set of 60 Vbeta primers and 13 Jbeta primers. TCRdb's copy holds only in-frame clones and misses some; the assay was immunoSEQ multiplex PCR. This table holds about 140,000 clones, roughly 80% found once. Sequenced material: PBMCs. These receptors were obtained from a man aged 35-49 years in good health and CMV-seropositive.

V gene TRBV13 combines with J gene TRBJ1-3, with D unclear. V lost 2 bases, J lost 0 bases, and 8 bases lay in between. This CDR3 has 15 amino acids. The V gene's germline CDR1 is PRHDT and CDR2 FYEKMQ (reference sequence). The CDR3 sequence: CASSLRVSSGNTIYF. The DNA of the CDR3 is TGTGCCAGCAGCTTACGGGTATCCTCTGGAAACACCATATATTTT.

A few counts support this clone. The CDR3 here is CASRAGGVSNEKLFF. The DNA for the CDR3 is TGTGCCAGCAGGGCGGGTGGAGTTTCTAATGAAAAACTGTTTTTT. V and J are TRBV5-6 and TRBJ1-4; D gene uncertain. The CDR3 is 15 amino acids. V was shortened by 5 bases and J by 3 bases, with 14 bases between the two germline ends. Germline V gene lookup returns CDR1 SGHDT and CDR2 YYEEEE.

This chain links TRBV6-6 with TRBJ1-2; a possible D gene is TRBD1 (5 bases). CDR3 size: 10 residues. Trimming pared 6 bases from V and 6 bases from J, leaving 5 bases between. CDR1 is MNHNY, CDR2 SVGAGI, per germline (reference sequence). CDR3 sequence reads: CASSRDGYTF. CDR3 in DNA: TGTGCCAGCAGCAGGGATGGCTACACCTTC.

CDR3 sequence: CAWGQRPGELFF. CDR3 in DNA: TGTGCCTGGGGACAGAGACCCGGGGAGCTGTTTTTT. The V call is TRBV30, the J call TRBJ2-2, with D perhaps matching TRBD1 (6 bases). V was clipped by 5 bases and J by 6 bases, with 10 bases between them. This CDR3 has 12 residues. Looked up from germline, CDR1 is GTSNPN and CDR2 is SVGIG (reference sequence).

This clone appeared a single time. The chain employs TRBV27 and TRBJ1-1; maybe TRBD1 (6 bases). The CDR3 is made up of 12 amino acids. With 4 bases removed from V and 11 bases from J, the gap between germline ends came to 14 bases. Germline V gene data show CDR1 as MNHEY and CDR2 as SMNVEV (reference sequence). This CDR3 is CASSSPGHGAFF. Here the CDR3 DNA reads TGTGCCAGCAGTTCACCGGGACATGGGGCTTTCTTT.

The chain recombines TRBV28 with TRBJ1-5, with 9 bases identical to TRBD1. Germline V gene data show CDR1 as MDHEN and CDR2 as SYDVKM. With V trimmed by 3 bases and J by 3 bases, 6 bases remained unmatched. The CDR3 is 16 amino acids. This chain's CDR3 is CASSFSGTGFNQPQHF. The CDR3 region has the DNA TGTGCCAGCAGTTTCTCCGGGACAGGGTTCAATCAGCCCCAGCATTTT.

The chain links TRBV23-1 to TRBJ2-7; 8 bases map to TRBD1. TRBV23-1 is annotated as an ORF whose role is uncertain. Trimming cost V 6 bases and J 3 bases; bases outside gene matches: 7. This CDR3 has 14 amino acids. The CDR3 DNA sequence: TGCGCCAGCAGACTCCGGGACAGGTACTACGAGCAGTACTTC. Translation: CASRLRDRYYEQYF.

V usage is TRBV25-1 and J usage is TRBJ2-5, with 14 positions matching TRBD2. This CDR3 spans 18 amino acids. The V gene end was trimmed by 4 bases and the J gene end by 5 bases; junction bases not matched to a gene: 12. Germline V gene sequence: CDR1 MGHDK, CDR2 SYGVNS. The CDR3 reads CASSANLGTSGRVETQYF. CDR3 DNA: TGTGCCAGCAGTGCTAATTTAGGGACTAGCGGGAGAGTGGAGACCCAGTACTTC.

About this clone itself: This sample includes further DNA sequences coding for the same CDR3. The chain has TRBV28 and TRBJ1-6, with TRBD1 as a possible D gene (5 bases). V was shortened by 6 bases and J by 8 bases, with 14 bases between the two germline ends. Germline CDR1 MDHEN, CDR2 SYDVKM. CDR3 length equals 14 residues. The CDR3 reads CASSPQTAYSPLHF. The CDR3 coding sequence is TGTGCCAGCAGCCCACAGACAGCTTATTCACCCCTCCACTTT.

The V gene is TRBV6-5, the J gene TRBJ2-2; D is undetermined. The CDR3 totals 14 residues. Trimming cost V 7 bases and J 6 bases, with 15 bases left between them. From germline, CDR1 is MNHEY and CDR2 SVGAGI. CDR3 region: CASNKQASAGELFF. The CDR3, as DNA: TGTGCCAGCAATAAGCAGGCGAGTGCCGGGGAGCTGTTTTTT.

The rearrangement joins TRBV4-1 to TRBJ2-7; 7 bases fit TRBD2. The CDR3 runs 14 residues. The V gene end was trimmed by 1 base and the J gene end by 4 bases; junction bases not matched to a gene: 4. Looked up from germline, CDR1 is MGHRA and CDR2 is YSYEKL. The CDR3 DNA reads TGCGCCAGCAGCCAAGCCGGGACTATTTACGAGCAGTACTTC. It specifies CASSQAGTIYEQYF.

The chain is built from TRBV25-1 and TRBJ1-1, with D perhaps matching TRBD1 (6 bases). This CDR3 comprises 16 residues. Trimming shortened V by 1 base and J by 1 base, and 13 bases separated the two germline ends. Looked up from germline, CDR1 is MGHDK and CDR2 is SYGVNS. CDR3 amino acids: CASSELGAGQNTEAFF. DNA for the CDR3: TGTGCCAGCAGTGAATTGGGGGCTGGACAGAACACTGAAGCTTTCTTT. The variable domain in full, completed from reference TRBV25-1 and TRBJ1-1, reads EADIYQTPRYLVIGTGKKITLECSQTMGHDKMYWYQQDPGMELHLIHYSYGVNSTEKGDLSSESTVSRIRTEHFPLTLESARPSHTSQYLCASSELGAGQNTEAFFGQGTRLTVV.

The rearrangement links TRBV27 to TRBJ2-1; 8 positions agree with TRBD2. CDR1 MNHEY and CDR2 SMNVEV come from the germline V gene (reference sequence). The trim removed 0 bases at V and 4 bases at J, leaving 5 bases unmatched. The CDR3 covers 16 residues. The CDR3 nucleotides are TGTGCCAGCAGTTTATCGGCCGGACTAGCTTACAATGAGCAGTTCTTC. Protein sequence: CASSLSAGLAYNEQFF.

The genes are TRBV5-1 and TRBJ1-1; no firm D call. Trimming took off 4 bases at V and 5 bases at J, with 15 bases between the two ends. Looked up from germline, CDR1 is SGHRS and CDR2 is YFSETQ. CDR3 length: 14 amino acids. CDR3 sequence reads: CASSAGPERTEAFF. DNA of the CDR3: TGCGCCAGCAGCGCGGGCCCAGAGAGGACTGAAGCTTTCTTT.